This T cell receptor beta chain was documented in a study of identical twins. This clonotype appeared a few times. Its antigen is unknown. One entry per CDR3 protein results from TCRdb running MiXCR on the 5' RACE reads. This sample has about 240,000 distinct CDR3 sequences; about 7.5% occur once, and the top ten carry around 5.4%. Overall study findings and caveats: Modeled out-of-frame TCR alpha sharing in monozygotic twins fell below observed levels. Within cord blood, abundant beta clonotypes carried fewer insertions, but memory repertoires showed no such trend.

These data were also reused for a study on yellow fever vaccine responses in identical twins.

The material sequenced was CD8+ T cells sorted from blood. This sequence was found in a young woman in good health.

As DNA, the CDR3 is TGTGCCAGCAGTTTCCCCCTAGCGGCCTACAATGAGCAGTTCTTC. Amino acid sequence: CASSFPLAAYNEQFF. The J gene is TRBJ2-1, the V gene TRBV12-3 or TRBV12-4; TRBD2 matches 7 bases. This CDR3 comprises 15 residues. V lost 3 bases and J lost 2; bases outside the gene matches: 4.